The rows below give T cell receptor beta chains drawn from one sample of a study of regulatory T cells in long-lasting Graves disease. TCRdb recomputed calls from the multiplex PCR reads with MiXCR, one row per CDR3 protein. The table shows 320,000 or so distinct CDR3 sequences, with 15% to 20% occurring only once. Sequences were derived from peripheral blood mononuclear cells (PBMCs), sampled at new diagnosis, from a patient treated with antithyroid drugs. The source of these receptors is a female donor with Graves disease. Both conserved end residues are part of each CDR3. A D gene is named only where the DNA matches it firmly. Where a row states a size, it is once, few, many or the class of an expanded clone; other rows omit it.

CDR3aa,CDR3nt,v_gene,j_gene,abundance,d_gene
CASSAQATGGYEQYF,TGTGCCAGCAGTGCACAAGCGACAGGGGGTTACGAGCAGTACTTC,TRBV6-1,TRBJ2-7,few,TRBD1
CASSRGLAGVETQYF,TGTGCCAGCAGTCGAGGACTAGCGGGTGTTGAGACCCAGTACTTC,TRBV12-3/TRBV12-4,TRBJ2-5,many,TRBD2
CASSGRGGFVNTEAFF,TGTGCCAGCAGTGGTCGTGGGGGTTTTGTGAACACTGAAGCTTTCTTT,TRBV6-1,TRBJ1-1,many,-
CASSLRLANQETQYF,TGTGCCAGCAGCTTACGACTAGCGAACCAAGAGACCCAGTACTTC,TRBV11-1,TRBJ2-5,few,TRBD2
CASSQTGTDNSPLHF,TGTGCCAGCAGCCAGACCGGGACAGATAATTCACCCCTCCACTTT,TRBV3-1,TRBJ1-6,many,TRBD1
CASSPPSQETQYF,TGTGCCAGCAGCCCTCCCTCCCAAGAGACCCAGTACTTC,TRBV3-1,TRBJ2-5,many,-
CASSSRLVNEQYF,TGTGCCAGCAGCTCACGACTAGTCAACGAGCAGTACTTC,TRBV11-1,TRBJ2-7,many,-
CASKGAGFLYEQYF,TGTGCCAGCAAGGGTGCAGGGTTCCTCTACGAGCAGTACTTC,TRBV2,TRBJ2-7,many,-
CASSLSLGEQYF,TGTGCCAGCAGCTTAAGTTTGGGTGAGCAGTACTTC,TRBV7-9,TRBJ2-7,many,-
CASSPGLAGSSSYNEQFF,TGTGCCAGCTCACCGGGACTAGCGGGATCGAGCTCCTACAATGAGCAGTTCTTC,TRBV18,TRBJ2-1,many,TRBD2
CASSEPLLAGGPVETQYF,TGTGCCAGCAGTGAACCCCTCCTAGCGGGAGGGCCGGTAGAGACCCAGTACTTC,TRBV25-1,TRBJ2-5,-,TRBD2
CASSSGLLWGDTQYF,TGTGCCAGCAGCTCTGGACTGCTATGGGGCGATACGCAGTATTTT,TRBV7-2,TRBJ2-3,many,-
CASSAGGTGGQETLYF,TGTGCCAGCAGCGCTGGGGGGACAGGAGGACAAGAGACCCTGTACTTC,TRBV9,TRBJ2-5,-,TRBD1
CASSPDQIYEQYF,TGTGCCAGCAGTCCCGACCAGATCTACGAGCAGTACTTC,TRBV28,TRBJ2-7,-,-
CASSLSYLGSLDTDTQYF,TGTGCCAGCAGCCTAAGCTATTTGGGAAGCTTAGACACAGATACGCAGTATTTT,TRBV13,TRBJ2-3,-,-
CASSHGRVGRSYGYTF,TGTGCCAGCAGCCATGGAAGAGTCGGAAGGTCCTATGGCTACACCTTC,TRBV3-1,TRBJ1-2,many,-
CASSVVTGETYGYTF,TGTGCCAGCAGCGTAGTAACAGGGGAGACCTATGGCTACACCTTC,TRBV9,TRBJ1-2,many,TRBD1
CASSQGGQATYEQYF,TGTGCCAGCAGCCAAGGCGGGCAGGCCACCTACGAGCAGTACTTC,TRBV3-1,TRBJ2-7,many,-
CASSEVLLRGISNQPQHF,TGTGCCAGCAGTGAAGTCCTTTTACGGGGTATTAGCAATCAGCCCCAGCATTTT,TRBV6-1,TRBJ1-5,many,-
CASTRTLYGYTF,TGTGCCAGCACTAGGACCCTCTATGGCTACACCTTC,TRBV6-2/TRBV6-3,TRBJ1-2,many,-
CSAPLRMGGYEQYF,TGCAGTGCACCTCTTAGGATGGGAGGCTACGAGCAGTACTTC,TRBV20-1,TRBJ2-7,-,-
CASILEGFKLFF,TGTGCCAGCATTCTGGAGGGTTTCAAACTGTTTTTT,TRBV12-3/TRBV12-4,TRBJ1-4,once,-